Shown below are 27 T cell receptor beta chains from a single sample sequenced in a study of cytotoxic CD8 clonotypes in ibrutinib-treated CLL. The assay was immunoSEQ multiplex PCR, and TCRdb's table has in-frame clones only and misses some. The table lists 150,000 or so clones, more than 75% of them singletons, with less than 9% in the top ten. The sample in question was PBMCs, obtained after 36 months of ibrutinib treatment. These receptors all come from a human donor with chronic lymphocytic leukemia.

The rearrangement joins TRBV14 to TRBJ2-7, with D unclear. V lost 0 bases to trimming and J lost 0 bases, with 12 bases between them. The CDR3 is made up of 16 amino acids. The germline gives CDR1 SGHDN, CDR2 FVKESK. CDR3 sequence reads: CASSQDWRPSSYEQYF. CDR3 DNA sequence: TGTGCCAGCAGCCAAGATTGGCGACCGAGCTCCTACGAGCAGTACTTC.

J is TRBJ2-3 and V is TRBV4-1; D unclear. The CDR3 spans 14 residues. Germline lookup yields CDR1 MGHRA and CDR2 YSYEKL. V lost 0 bases to trimming and J lost 5 bases, with 9 bases between them. The CDR3 protein is CASSQDPGRDTQYF. CDR3 DNA: TGCGCCAGCAGCCAAGACCCGGGCCGAGATACGCAGTATTTT.

The genes are TRBV27 and TRBJ1-4, with 8 nucleotides matching TRBD1. This CDR3 spans 17 amino acids. CDR1 is MNHEY and CDR2 is SMNVEV in the germline V gene (reference sequence). The junction had 7 bases not matched to a gene; V was cut back by 2 bases and J by 2 bases. The CDR3 nucleotides are TGTGCCAGCAGTTTACATACAGGGGGAAAGACTAATGAAAAACTGTTTTTT. Amino acid sequence: CASSLHTGGKTNEKLFF.

This sequence joins TRBV5-1 and TRBJ2-6, with D possibly being TRBD1 (5 bases). Germline lookup yields CDR1 SGHRS and CDR2 YFSETQ. This CDR3 comprises 15 residues. The V end lost 7 bases, the J end lost 0 bases, and 11 bases lay between the germline ends. This chain's CDR3 is CASGSGPSGANVLTF. The CDR3 DNA sequence: TGCGCCAGCGGATCAGGGCCCTCTGGGGCCAACGTCCTGACTTTC.

The chain carries TRBV30 and TRBJ1-1; D is uncertain. The CDR3 loop spans 12 amino acids. Germline V gives CDR1 GTSNPN, CDR2 SVGIG (reference sequence). The germline V and J ends were trimmed by 4 bases and 2 bases, with 8 bases remaining between them. CDR3 region: CAWIPTNTEAFF. The DNA of the CDR3 is TGTGCCTGGATACCAACCAACACTGAAGCTTTCTTT.

V gene TRBV5-5 combines with J gene TRBJ2-2, with D tentatively TRBD2 (5 bases). Trimming shortened V by 4 bases and J by 0 bases, and 13 bases separated the two germline ends. Germline CDR1 SGHKS, CDR2 YYEKEE (reference sequence). The CDR3 runs 16 residues. The CDR3 is CASSAPDYTNTGELFF. The CDR3 region has the DNA TGTGCCAGCAGCGCGCCCGACTATACGAACACCGGGGAGCTGTTTTTT.

V and J are TRBV28 and TRBJ1-2; 7 bases agree with TRBD1. This CDR3 comprises 14 residues. Trimming took 4 bases from V and 4 from J; bases not matched to a gene: 6. Germline CDR1 is MDHEN and CDR2 is SYDVKM. The CDR3 DNA reads TGTGCCAGCAGTTGGATCCAGGGGGGCTATGGCTACACCTTC. Its translation: CASSWIQGGYGYTF.

This chain uses TRBV6-4 with TRBJ2-3, with 7 bases that match TRBD1. The trim removed 11 bases at V and 1 base at J, leaving 12 bases unmatched. Germline CDR1 and CDR2: MRHNA and SNTAGT. The CDR3 runs 15 residues. This CDR3 is CAEGGRDSRTDTQYF. CDR3 sequence (DNA): TGTGCCGAAGGGGGCCGGGACAGCCGCACAGATACGCAGTATTTT.

CDR3 bases: TGTGCCAGCAGAGCTAGCGGGTGGGAGACCCAGTACTTC. Residues: CASRASGWETQYF. The chain has TRBV11-2 and TRBJ2-5, with 8 nucleotides matching TRBD2. This CDR3 is built from 13 residues. V lost 6 bases and J lost 5; bases outside the gene matches: 5. CDR1 SGHAT and CDR2 FQNNGV come from the germline V gene.

This chain uses TRBV5-6 with TRBJ1-3, with D possibly TRBD1 on 5 matching bases. The germline V and J ends were trimmed by 2 bases and 4 bases, with 10 bases remaining between them. CDR3 length: 14 amino acids. Per germline, CDR1 SGHDT and CDR2 YYEEEE. CDR3 sequence: CASSFAGQGNTIYF. The CDR3 DNA sequence: TGTGCCAGCAGCTTCGCAGGGCAAGGAAACACCATATATTTT. The full variable domain, completed using reference TRBV5-6 and TRBJ1-3, is DAGVTQSPTHLIKTRGQQVTLRCSPKSGHDTVSWYQQALGQGPQFIFQYYEEEERQRGNFPDRFSGHQFPNYSSELNVNALLLGDSALYLCASSFAGQGNTIYFGEGSWLTVV.

The chain's CDR3 is CASSPGLAGIRTYEQYF. CDR3 DNA sequence: TGCGCCAGCAGCCCGGGACTAGCGGGGATCAGAACCTACGAGCAGTACTTC. The chain recombines TRBV5-1 with TRBJ2-7; 13 positions agree with TRBD2. The CDR3 sequence is 17 residues long. Germline V lookup: CDR1 SGHRS, CDR2 YFSETQ. V lost 4 bases to trimming and J lost 2 bases; unmatched junction nucleotides: 9.

The J gene is TRBJ2-5, the V gene TRBV30; the D gene is possibly TRBD2 (7 bases). CDR3 length: 15 amino acids. Germline V CDR1 and CDR2: GTSNPN, SVGIG (reference sequence). The germline V and J ends were trimmed by 0 bases and 0 bases, with 11 bases remaining between them. CDR3: CAWSVRGGNQETQYF. CDR3 sequence (DNA): TGTGCCTGGAGTGTAAGGGGGGGGAACCAAGAGACCCAGTACTTC. The full variable domain, with the rest looked up from reference TRBV30 and TRBJ2-5, is SQTIHQWPATLVQPVGSPLSLECTVEGTSNPNLYWYRQAAGRGLQLLFYSVGIGQISSEVPQNLSASRPQDRQFILSSKKLLLSDSGFYLCAWSVRGGNQETQYFGPGTRLLVL.

This rearrangement joins TRBV11-2 to TRBJ1-2; unclear D gene. In germline, CDR1 is SGHAT, CDR2 FQNNGV. This CDR3 contains 15 residues. Between the trimmed V and J ends, which lost 3 bases and 2 bases, there was a span of 13 bases. The chain's CDR3 is CASSFGSISNYGYTF. CDR3 sequence (DNA): TGTGCCAGCAGCTTCGGCAGCATCTCCAACTATGGCTACACCTTC.

J is TRBJ1-2 and V is TRBV15, with 7 bases identical to TRBD1. CDR3 size: 15 residues. The trim removed 0 bases at V and 5 bases at J, leaving 6 bases unmatched. Per the germline V gene, CDR1 is LNHNV and CDR2 is YYDKDF (reference sequence). CDR3 sequence: CATSRDPTGAYGYTF. CDR3 sequence (DNA): TGTGCCACCAGCAGAGATCCCACAGGGGCTTATGGCTACACCTTC.

V and J are TRBV6-4 and TRBJ2-3, with 10 bases aligning to TRBD2. CDR3 length: 15 residues. The ends lost 3 bases at V and 4 bases at J; junction bases unmatched: 4. Germline V gene sequence: CDR1 MRHNA, CDR2 SNTAGT. The CDR3 DNA reads as TGTGCCAGCAGTGAAAGCGGGGGGGCCTCAGATACGCAGTATTTT. This encodes CASSESGGASDTQYF.

The V and J genes are TRBV7-3 and TRBJ1-2; 8 positions agree with TRBD1. The V and J ends lost 5 bases and 6 bases, in that order; junction bases with no gene match: 11. CDR1 is SGHTA and CDR2 is FQGTGA in the germline V gene. The CDR3 covers 15 residues. The CDR3 DNA follows: TGTGCCAGCAGCCCACTTGGACAGGGAATAAATGGCTACACCTTC. Amino acids: CASSPLGQGINGYTF. Full variable domain (missing parts from reference TRBV7-3 and TRBJ1-2): GAGVSQTPSNKVTEKGKYVELRCDPISGHTALYWYRQSLGQGPEFLIYFQGTGAADDSGLPNDRFFAVRPEGSVSTLKIQRTERGDSAVYLCASSPLGQGINGYTFGSGTRLTVV.

J is TRBJ2-7 and V is TRBV28; 11 positions agree with TRBD1. Germline V gene sequence: CDR1 MDHEN, CDR2 SYDVKM. V gave up 6 bases and J gave up 7 bases; unmatched junction bases: 8. This CDR3 comprises 14 residues. CDR3 loop: CASSAGTGGWEQYF. As DNA, the CDR3 is TGTGCCAGCAGCGCCGGGACAGGGGGGTGGGAGCAGTACTTC.

This clone was recorded once. J is TRBJ2-3 and V is TRBV11-2, with D uncertain. With 4 bases removed from V and 1 base from J, the gap between germline ends came to 15 bases. The CDR3 has 16 residues. CDR1 is SGHAT, CDR2 FQNNGV, per germline. CDR3 in DNA: TGTGCCAGCAGCTCCACACTGGCGATTGGCACAGATACGCAGTATTTT. This codes for CASSSTLAIGTDTQYF.

This chain links TRBV29-1 with TRBJ2-2, with a tentative D call TRBD2 (6 bases). Deletions cut 4 bases from V and 2 bases from J, with 14 bases between. In germline, CDR1 is SQVTM, CDR2 ANQGSEA. The CDR3 spans 15 residues. The CDR3 loop is CSVVVGGKNTGELFF. As DNA, the CDR3 is TGCAGCGTTGTGGTGGGAGGCAAAAACACCGGGGAGCTGTTTTTT.

The rearrangement links TRBV19 to TRBJ1-5; D possibly corresponds to TRBD1 (6 bases). Germline V gene data show CDR1 as LNHDA and CDR2 as SQIVND (reference sequence). V lost 6 bases, J lost 0 bases, and 12 bases lay in between. This CDR3 comprises 15 residues. The CDR3 bases are TGTGCCAGTAGCAAAGGACAGTATAGCAATCAGCCCCAGCATTTT. Translated: CASSKGQYSNQPQHF.

This clone was recorded only once. The chain employs TRBV27 and TRBJ2-7, with D unclear. Trimming took 3 bases from V and 0 from J, leaving 6 bases between them. Germline loops: CDR1 MNHEY, CDR2 SMNVEV (reference sequence). This CDR3 is built from 13 residues. The CDR3 coding sequence is TGTGCCAGCAGTTTCCTGAGCTCCTACGAGCAGTACTTC. Protein sequence: CASSFLSSYEQYF.

This clone came up a few times. V is TRBV6-6 and J is TRBJ1-3; possibly TRBD1 for D (5 bases). Trimming shortened V by 7 bases and J by 4 bases, and 14 bases separated the two germline ends. The CDR3 length is 14 residues. Germline CDR1 reads MNHNY; CDR2 reads SVGAGI (reference sequence). The CDR3 nucleotides are TGTGCCAGCACAAATCCAGGGCAAGGAAACACCATATATTTT. It yields the protein CASTNPGQGNTIYF.

This CDR3 reads CASSRDRAYEQYF. CDR3 sequence (DNA): TGTGCCAGCAGTCGGGACAGGGCCTACGAGCAGTACTTC. The V and J genes are TRBV28 and TRBJ2-7; 9 nucleotides line up with TRBD1. In germline, CDR1 is MDHEN, CDR2 SYDVKM. This CDR3 has 13 amino acids. J lost 2 bases, V lost 5 bases, and 1 base had no gene match.

CDR3 loop: CASSLDLGLAALLDTQYF. CDR3 DNA sequence: TGTGCCAGCAGCTTAGATCTCGGGTTAGCGGCCTTGTTAGATACGCAGTATTTT. The genes are TRBV11-2 and TRBJ2-3; D might be TRBD2 (6 bases). This CDR3 has 18 amino acids. V lost 0 bases to trimming and J lost 5 bases, with 21 bases between them. CDR1 SGHAT and CDR2 FQNNGV come from the germline V gene.

V usage is TRBV6-5 and J usage is TRBJ2-7, with TRBD2 matching 8 bases. Germline CDR1 and CDR2: MNHEY and SVGAGI. The CDR3 loop spans 14 amino acids. The junction had 6 bases not matched to a gene; V was cut back by 4 bases and J by 4 bases. Here the CDR3 DNA reads TGTGCCAGCAGTTCCCCGGGGGGGAAATACGAGCAGTACTTC. Its translation: CASSSPGGKYEQYF.

The rearrangement uses TRBV19 and TRBJ1-1; TRBD1 aligns across 10 bases. Unmatched junction bases numbered 8, after V lost 4 bases and J lost 0 bases. The CDR3 is 17 residues long. Germline values: CDR1 LNHDA, CDR2 SQIVND (reference sequence). The CDR3 region is CASSSRDRGSLNTEAFF. As DNA, the CDR3 is TGTGCCAGTAGTAGCCGGGACAGGGGATCGTTGAACACTGAAGCTTTCTTT.

This chain links TRBV5-4 with TRBJ2-5; 11 nucleotides agree with TRBD2. Germline trimming cut 0 bases from V and 4 bases from J; bases unmatched to any gene: 2. The CDR3 covers 15 residues. CDR1 is SGHNT and CDR2 is YYREEE in the germline V gene (reference sequence). CDR3 loop: CASSLVAGGSETQYF. The DNA for the CDR3 is TGTGCCAGCAGCTTGGTAGCGGGGGGGTCAGAGACCCAGTACTTC. Drawing the rest from reference TRBV5-4 and TRBJ2-5, the complete variable domain is ETGVTQSPTHLIKTRGQQVTLRCSSQSGHNTVSWYQQALGQGPQFIFQYYREEENGRGNFPPRFSGLQFPNYSSELNVNALELDDSALYLCASSLVAGGSETQYFGPGTRLLVL.